The T cell receptor beta chain under discussion was sequenced for a study of blood T cell repertoires in COVID-19. Study-level background: Sources were T cells, B-cell-depleted T cells, or PBMCs; the material itself was cDNA or gDNA.

CDR1 SGHRS and CDR2 YFSETQ come from the germline V gene. The CDR3 consists of 15 residues. The trim removed 3 bases at V and 2 bases at J, leaving 6 bases unmatched. TCRdb's table, derived via immunoSEQ multiplex PCR, lists solely in-frame clones and lacks some. This table has some 330,000 clones, 75% to 90% appearing once. Sequenced sample: PBMCs or T cells enriched from blood (not recorded which). The origin of this receptor is a man aged 25-45 years who had recovered from COVID-19. The chain links TRBV5-1 to TRBJ2-5, with 8 bases matching TRBD1. CDR3 sequence: CASSSTGVRQETQYF. Written as DNA, the CDR3 is TGCGCCAGCAGCTCGACAGGGGTGAGGCAAGAGACCCAGTACTTC.